This is a list of T cell receptor beta chains from one sample in a study of blood T cell repertoires in COVID-19. Data came from immunoSEQ multiplex PCR; TCRdb stores just in-frame clones and leaves some out. The sample lists about 200,000 clones; nearly 90% were seen once. Material for sequencing was peripheral blood. The receptors derive from a man over 45 with COVID-19, enrolled during active disease. The CDR3 runs from the conserved cysteine through the conserved F or W.

J: TRBJ2-3
V: TRBV19
CDR3: CASSISAGATGDTQYF

J: TRBJ1-6
V: TRBV11-2
CDR3: CASSLVAGNSPLHF

J: TRBJ2-7
V: TRBV7-2
CDR3: CASSAGGSTYEQYF

J: TRBJ1-1
V: TRBV11-3
CDR3: CASSLDGNTEAFF

J: TRBJ2-7
V: TRBV10-3
CDR3: CAISDATGDPYEQYF

J: TRBJ2-1
V: TRBV5-4
CDR3: CASSLGGQGAYNEQFF

J: TRBJ2-3
V: TRBV4-1
CDR3: CASSPPRRASGRAVSTDTQYF

J: TRBJ2-2
V: TRBV18
CDR3: CASSPSGSTGELFF

J: TRBJ2-2
V: TRBV12-5
CDR3: CASGLGQFDTGELFF

J: TRBJ2-3
V: TRBV18
CDR3: CASSPRGGIWGTDTQYF

J: TRBJ2-7
V: TRBV11-2
CDR3: CASSVTSGLSYEQYF

J: TRBJ2-7
V: TRBV3-1/TRBV3-2
CDR3: CASSLPGRGREQYF

J: TRBJ1-5
V: TRBV5-5
CDR3: CASSEELQPQHF

J: TRBJ1-2
V: TRBV6-1
CDR3: CASSVLAAGGNYGYTF

J: TRBJ2-1
V: TRBV24-1
CDR3: CATSDRTSGRANEQFF

J: TRBJ1-1
V: TRBV10-1
CDR3: CASSYPGQKNTEAFF

J: TRBJ1-1
V: TRBV7-2
CDR3: CASSLSPGGSTEAFF

J: TRBJ1-6
V: TRBV6-6
CDR3: CASSYGTVDSPLHF

J: TRBJ2-3
V: TRBV3-1/TRBV3-2
CDR3: CASSLDPRGSDTQYF

J: TRBJ2-7
V: TRBV24-1
CDR3: CATSDSSLGGRGSEQYF

J: TRBJ1-1
V: TRBV19
CDR3: CASTPLGVREAFF

J: TRBJ2-7
V: TRBV5-5
CDR3: CASTTIPPGTGYTYEQYF

J: TRBJ2-6
V: TRBV9
CDR3: CASSVGGGSGANVLTF

J: TRBJ2-7
V: TRBV6-6
CDR3: CASSYSRTRSYEQYF

J: TRBJ1-1
V: TRBV10-1
CDR3: CASSESGTLNTEAFF

J: TRBJ2-3
V: TRBV10-3
CDR3: CATSQGTSGVTDTQYF

J: TRBJ2-6
V: TRBV6-5
CDR3: CASRAGAGANVLTF

J: TRBJ2-7
V: TRBV7-9
CDR3: CASSFAYEQYF

J: TRBJ1-3
V: TRBV28
CDR3: CASSPLTGTGNTIYF